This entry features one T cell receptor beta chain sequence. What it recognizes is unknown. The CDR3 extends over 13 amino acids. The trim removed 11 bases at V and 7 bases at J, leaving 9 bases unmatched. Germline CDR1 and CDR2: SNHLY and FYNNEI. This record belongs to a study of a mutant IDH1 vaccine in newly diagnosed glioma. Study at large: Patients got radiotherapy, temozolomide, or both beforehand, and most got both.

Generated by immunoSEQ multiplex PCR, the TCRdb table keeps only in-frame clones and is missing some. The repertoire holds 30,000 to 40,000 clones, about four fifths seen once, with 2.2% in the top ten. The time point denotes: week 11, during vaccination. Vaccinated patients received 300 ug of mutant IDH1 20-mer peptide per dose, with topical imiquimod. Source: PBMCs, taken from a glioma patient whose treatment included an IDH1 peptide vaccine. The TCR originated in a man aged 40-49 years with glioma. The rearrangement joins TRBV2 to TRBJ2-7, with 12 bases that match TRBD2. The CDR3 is CASGLAGSREQYF. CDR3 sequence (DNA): TGTGCCTCCGGACTAGCGGGGTCACGGGAGCAGTACTTC.